Listed below are T cell receptor beta chains from one sample, sequenced in a study of human T cells and chemical hapten exposure. TCRdb fed the RACE reads into MiXCR, producing one record per CDR3 protein. The data hold 95,000 or so distinct CDR3 sequences, with about 11% observed a single time. Sequences were derived from whole blood, sampled in connection with sensitization to the hapten diphenylcyclopropenone (DPC). Receptors were obtained from a man aged 40-50 years with alopecia areata. Some clones in this sample may be carry-over from other donors' samples. Both conserved end residues are part of each CDR3. Fields, in order: CDR3 length, V gene, J gene, D gene, clone size, CDR3 protein, CDR3 DNA. D genes are given only for firm matches. Where a row states a size, it is once, few, many or the class of an expanded clone; other rows omit it.

12	TRBV3-1	TRBJ2-7	NA	NA	CASSQEGFGQQF	TGTGCCAGCAGCCAAGAGGGTTTCGGACAGCAGTTC
13	TRBV12-3/TRBV12-4	TRBJ1-1	TRBD1	many	CASTLTGGTEAFF	TGTGCCAGCACCCTGACAGGGGGCACTGAAGCTTTCTTT
14	TRBV18	TRBJ1-4	NA	few	CASSPDSGNEKLFF	TGTGCCAGCTCACCGGACAGCGGAAATGAAAAACTGTTTTTT
15	TRBV6-5	TRBJ2-3	TRBD2	many	CASSRGGTPTDTQYF	TGTGCCAGCAGTCGCGGGGGGACTCCCACAGATACGCAGTATTTT
13	TRBV14	TRBJ2-7	NA	NA	CASSQALGGEQYF	TGTGCCAGCAGCCAAGCCCTCGGCGGGGAGCAGTACTTC
13	TRBV6-2/TRBV6-3	TRBJ1-2	NA	few	CASIPPVSHGYTF	TGTGCCAGCATCCCTCCAGTTTCTCATGGCTACACCTTC
14	TRBV9	TRBJ2-5	TRBD2	NA	CASSGLAGGPPGYF	TGTGCCAGCAGCGGGCTAGCGGGAGGACCCCCGGGGTACTTC
15	TRBV5-6	TRBJ1-2	NA	NA	CASSSLGTEVYGYTF	TGTGCCAGCAGCTCCTTGGGGACGGAGGTCTATGGCTACACCTTC
14	TRBV7-9	TRBJ2-5	NA	few	CASSSGRDQETQYF	TGTGCCAGCAGCTCTGGACGCGACCAAGAGACCCAGTACTTC
11	TRBV20-1	TRBJ1-4	NA	few	CSARDDEKLFF	TGCAGTGCTAGAGACGATGAAAAACTGTTTTTT
16	TRBV6-5	TRBJ1-2	TRBD1	NA	CASSYTRTGGGYGYTF	TGTGCCAGCAGTTACACACGGACAGGGGGCGGCTATGGCTACACCTTC
14	TRBV29-1	TRBJ2-2	TRBD1	NA	CSVGQARGTGELFF	TGCAGCGTTGGACAGGCCAGGGGGACCGGGGAGCTGTTTTTT
16	TRBV7-8	TRBJ2-5	TRBD1	NA	CASGQMDRGLRETQYF	TGTGCCAGCGGCCAAATGGACAGGGGGCTTAGGGAGACCCAGTACTTC
16	TRBV29-1	TRBJ2-3	TRBD2	many	CSGTGTSGASTDTQYF	TGCAGCGGGACCGGGACTAGCGGGGCAAGCACAGATACGCAGTATTTT
13	TRBV12-3/TRBV12-4	TRBJ2-3	TRBD2	NA	CASSLAAPDTQYF	TGTGCCAGCAGTCTAGCGGCCCCAGATACGCAGTATTTT
11	TRBV12-3/TRBV12-4	TRBJ1-4	NA	many	CASGRPEKLFF	TGTGCCAGCGGTAGACCGGAAAAACTGTTTTTT
18	TRBV20-1	TRBJ2-7	NA	few	CSAGGELSIQGYSYEQYF	TGCAGTGCGGGGGGGGAACTATCGATACAGGGCTACTCCTACGAGCAGTACTTC
13	TRBV27	TRBJ1-2	NA	few	CASKPPSNYGYTF	TGTGCCAGCAAGCCACCGAGTAACTATGGCTACACCTTC
13	TRBV12-3/TRBV12-4	TRBJ2-5	NA	NA	CASSPGSAETQYF	TGTGCCAGCAGCCCCGGGAGCGCAGAGACCCAGTACTTC
15	TRBV12-3/TRBV12-4	TRBJ1-1	TRBD1	NA	CASSLGGQGDLVAFF	TGTGCCAGCAGTTTGGGAGGACAGGGTGACTTGGTAGCTTTCTTT
13	TRBV11-3	TRBJ2-2	NA	few	CASSLQDTGELFF	TGTGCCAGCAGCCTACAAGACACCGGGGAGCTGTTTTTT
13	TRBV6-2/TRBV6-3	TRBJ1-5	NA	many	CASSYGSSTPQHF	TGTGCCAGCAGTTACGGGTCGTCAACCCCCCAGCATTTT
15	TRBV25-1	TRBJ1-1	NA	NA	CASSVNRPWNTEAFF	TGTGCCAGCAGTGTGAATCGGCCGTGGAACACTGAAGCTTTCTTT
16	TRBV5-5	TRBJ2-2	NA	few	CASSLQGGTDTGELFF	TGTGCCAGCAGCTTGCAGGGGGGAACAGACACCGGGGAGCTGTTTTTT
13	TRBV29-1	TRBJ2-5	NA	few	CSVGRDAKETQYF	TGCAGCGTTGGCCGGGACGCCAAAGAGACCCAGTACTTC
13	TRBV11-3	TRBJ2-1	NA	few	CASKPSDYNEQFF	TGTGCCAGCAAACCCTCGGACTACAATGAGCAGTTCTTC
12	TRBV3-1	TRBJ2-3	NA	NA	CASSEASDTQYF	TGTGCCAGCAGCGAGGCGAGTGATACGCAGTATTTT
13	TRBV3-1	TRBJ1-5	NA	many	CASSQGAGRPQHF	TGTGCCAGCAGTCAAGGGGCAGGGCGGCCCCAGCATTTT
13	TRBV12-3/TRBV12-4	TRBJ1-1	NA	many	CASSLQEGSEAFF	TGTGCCAGCAGTTTGCAGGAAGGGTCTGAAGCTTTCTTT
16	TRBV7-2	TRBJ2-2	TRBD1	NA	CASSLQGAANTGELFF	TGTGCCAGCAGCTTACAGGGGGCTGCGAACACCGGGGAGCTGTTTTTT
14	TRBV7-9	TRBJ2-2	NA	many	CASSSGTTTGELFF	TGTGCCAGCAGCTCCGGGACGACAACCGGGGAGCTGTTTTTT
15	TRBV24-1	TRBJ2-3	NA	NA	CATSDPGGSADTQYF	TGTGCCACCAGTGATCCCGGTGGTAGTGCAGATACGCAGTATTTT
16	TRBV6-5	TRBJ2-2	NA	few	CASSYSTAKNTGELFF	TGTGCCAGCAGTTACTCAACAGCCAAAAACACCGGGGAGCTGTTTTTT
17	TRBV24-1	TRBJ2-3	NA	NA	CATSDFGTQPHTDTQYF	TGTGCCACCAGTGATTTCGGGACACAACCACACACAGATACGCAGTATTTT
14	TRBV20-1	TRBJ1-6	NA	few	CSASRGMNISPLHF	TGCAGTGCTAGTCGGGGTATGAACATTTCACCCCTCCACTTT
14	TRBV20-1	TRBJ2-2	NA	NA	CSARDGGSTGELFF	TGCAGTGCTAGAGATGGGGGGTCCACCGGGGAGCTGTTTTTT
18	TRBV5-1	TRBJ2-6	TRBD1	NA	CASSLARQGVSGANVLTF	TGCGCCAGCAGCTTGGCAAGACAGGGTGTATCTGGGGCCAACGTCCTGACTTTC
15	TRBV25-1	TRBJ1-1	TRBD1	few	CASSEWEGACTEAFF	TGTGCCAGCAGTGAATGGGAGGGGGCGTGCACTGAAGCTTTCTTT
12	TRBV5-1	TRBJ2-1	NA	NA	CASSSQGHEQFF	TGCGCCAGCAGCTCACAAGGCCATGAGCAGTTCTTC
14	TRBV6-1	TRBJ1-3	NA	few	CASISIYSGNTIYF	TGTGCCAGCATAAGTATTTACTCTGGAAACACCATATATTTT
14	TRBV19	TRBJ1-4	NA	few	CASRGPATNEKLFF	TGTGCCAGTAGAGGACCCGCAACTAATGAAAAACTGTTTTTT
15	TRBV28	TRBJ1-5	TRBD1	NA	CASSLPTGGVQPQHF	TGTGCCAGCAGTTTACCCACAGGGGGCGTCCAGCCCCAGCATTTT
16	TRBV5-1	TRBJ1-1	TRBD1	few	CASSLGDRAWNTEAFF	TGCGCCAGCAGCTTGGGAGACAGGGCCTGGAACACTGAAGCTTTCTTT
16	TRBV14	TRBJ2-2	NA	few	CASSQDAQPNTGELFF	TGTGCCAGCAGCCAAGACGCACAGCCCAACACCGGGGAGCTGTTTTTT
12	TRBV30	TRBJ1-1	NA	NA	CATWAMNTEAFF	TGTGCCACGTGGGCGATGAACACTGAAGCTTTCTTT
14	TRBV5-6	TRBJ1-4	TRBD1	many	CASSTGTGNEKLFF	TGTGCCAGCAGCACCGGGACAGGGAATGAAAAACTGTTTTTT
17	TRBV5-1	TRBJ2-3	TRBD2	NA	CASSLGSRGRNTDTQYF	TGCGCCAGCAGCTTGGGGTCGCGCGGGAGAAACACAGATACGCAGTATTTT
16	TRBV28	TRBJ2-7	NA	many	CASSRVGQSSSYEQYF	TGTGCCAGCAGTCGGGTCGGACAGAGTTCCTCCTACGAGCAGTACTTC
14	TRBV6-1	TRBJ1-1	NA	NA	CANSESGRWTEAFF	TGTGCCAACAGTGAATCAGGACGATGGACTGAAGCTTTCTTT
18	TRBV12-3/TRBV12-4	TRBJ2-4	TRBD2	few	CASSLDKGGGLAKNIQYF	TGTGCCAGCAGTTTAGATAAGGGCGGGGGGCTAGCCAAAAACATTCAGTACTTC
14	TRBV5-1	TRBJ2-7	TRBD1	NA	CASTTVQGAGEQYF	TGCGCCAGCACTACCGTCCAGGGGGCGGGTGAGCAGTACTTC
16	TRBV3-1	TRBJ2-1	TRBD2	NA	CASSQGVSGSYNEQFF	TGTGCCAGCAGCCAAGGTGTTAGCGGGAGCTACAATGAGCAGTTCTTC
17	TRBV9	TRBJ1-1	NA	NA	CASSPSGSPGIRTEAFF	TGTGCCAGCAGCCCCTCAGGGTCTCCAGGTATTAGGACTGAAGCTTTCTTT
12	TRBV20-1	TRBJ1-1	TRBD1	few	CSARDRVTEAFF	TGCAGTGCTAGGGACAGGGTTACTGAAGCTTTCTTT
14	TRBV7-3	TRBJ2-2	TRBD1	few	CASGSGTVTGELFF	TGTGCCAGCGGGTCCGGGACAGTAACCGGGGAGCTGTTTTTT
14	TRBV19	TRBJ2-7	TRBD1	few	CASSPGQGLNEQYF	TGTGCCAGTAGTCCGGGACAGGGGCTCAACGAGCAGTACTTC
14	TRBV21-1	TRBJ2-7	NA	few	CASSNGQGPHEQYF	TGTGCCAGCAGCAACGGACAGGGCCCCCACGAGCAGTACTTC
15	TRBV6-5	TRBJ1-1	TRBD1	NA	CASSQTGQGNTEAFF	TGTGCCAGCAGTCAGACGGGACAGGGCAACACTGAAGCTTTCTTT
13	TRBV2	TRBJ1-6	TRBD1	many	CATKGQGRSPLHF	TGTGCCACTAAGGGACAGGGACGTTCACCCCTCCACTTT